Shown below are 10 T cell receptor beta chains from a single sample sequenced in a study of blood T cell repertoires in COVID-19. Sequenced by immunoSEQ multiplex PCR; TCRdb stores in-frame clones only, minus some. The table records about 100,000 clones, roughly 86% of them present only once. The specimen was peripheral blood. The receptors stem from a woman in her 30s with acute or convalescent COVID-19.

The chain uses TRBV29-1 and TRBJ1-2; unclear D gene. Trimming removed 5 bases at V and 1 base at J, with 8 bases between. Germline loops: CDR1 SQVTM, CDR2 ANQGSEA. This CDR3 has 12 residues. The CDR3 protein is CSVPVFNYGYTF. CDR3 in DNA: TGCAGCGTTCCGGTCTTTAACTATGGCTACACCTTC.

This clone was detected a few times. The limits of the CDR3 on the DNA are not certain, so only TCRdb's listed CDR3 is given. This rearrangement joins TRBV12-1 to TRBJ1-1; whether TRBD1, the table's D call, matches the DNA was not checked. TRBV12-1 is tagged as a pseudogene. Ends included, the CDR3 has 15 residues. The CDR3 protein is CASSFAQGASTEAFF.

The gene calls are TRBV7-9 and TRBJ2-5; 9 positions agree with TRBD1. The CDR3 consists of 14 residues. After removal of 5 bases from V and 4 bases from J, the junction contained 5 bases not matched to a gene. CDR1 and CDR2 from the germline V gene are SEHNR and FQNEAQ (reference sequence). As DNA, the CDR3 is TGTGCCAGCAGCCAAGGACAGGGGTTAGAGACCCAGTACTTC. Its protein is CASSQGQGLETQYF.

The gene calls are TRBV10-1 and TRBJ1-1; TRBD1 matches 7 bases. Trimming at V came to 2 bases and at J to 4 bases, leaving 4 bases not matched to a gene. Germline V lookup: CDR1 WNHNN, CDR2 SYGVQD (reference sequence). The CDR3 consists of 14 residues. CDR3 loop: CASSETRQGTEAFF. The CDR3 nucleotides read TGCGCCAGCAGTGAGACTCGACAGGGCACTGAAGCTTTCTTT.

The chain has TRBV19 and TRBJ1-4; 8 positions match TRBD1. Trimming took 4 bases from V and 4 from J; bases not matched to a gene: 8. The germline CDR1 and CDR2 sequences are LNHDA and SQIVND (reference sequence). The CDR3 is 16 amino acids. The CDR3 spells CASSKARDRINEKLFF. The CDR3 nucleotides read TGTGCCAGTAGTAAGGCTCGGGACAGGATTAATGAAAAACTGTTTTTT.

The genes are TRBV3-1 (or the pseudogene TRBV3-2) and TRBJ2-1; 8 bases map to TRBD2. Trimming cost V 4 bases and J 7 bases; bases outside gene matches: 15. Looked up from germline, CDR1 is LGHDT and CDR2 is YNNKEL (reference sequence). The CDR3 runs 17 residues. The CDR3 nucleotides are TGTGCCAGCAGCCCCCGGGAGGGAAGCTTGACGGGAAATGAGCAGTTCTTC. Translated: CASSPREGSLTGNEQFF.

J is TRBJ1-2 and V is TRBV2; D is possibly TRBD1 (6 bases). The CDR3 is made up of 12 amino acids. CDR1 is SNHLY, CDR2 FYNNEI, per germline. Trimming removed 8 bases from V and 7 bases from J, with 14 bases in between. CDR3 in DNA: TGTGCCAGCCACCAGACAGGCCCTGGCTACACCTTC. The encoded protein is CASHQTGPGYTF.

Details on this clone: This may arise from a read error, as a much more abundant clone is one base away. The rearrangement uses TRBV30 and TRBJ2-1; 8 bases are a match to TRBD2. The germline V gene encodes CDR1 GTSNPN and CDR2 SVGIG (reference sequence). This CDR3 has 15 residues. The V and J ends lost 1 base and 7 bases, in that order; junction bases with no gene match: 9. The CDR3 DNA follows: TGTGCCTGGAGTGGGGGCGGGGGGCCGGGGAATGAGCAGTTCTTC. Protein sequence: CAWSGGGGPGNEQFF.

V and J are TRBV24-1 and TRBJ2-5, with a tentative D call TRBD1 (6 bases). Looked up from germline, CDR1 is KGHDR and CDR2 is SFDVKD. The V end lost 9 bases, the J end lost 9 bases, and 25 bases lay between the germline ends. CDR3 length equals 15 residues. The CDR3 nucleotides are TGTGCCACCGGATCTTCAGGGGCCCCCTCGACAGCCCAGTACTTC. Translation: CATGSSGAPSTAQYF.

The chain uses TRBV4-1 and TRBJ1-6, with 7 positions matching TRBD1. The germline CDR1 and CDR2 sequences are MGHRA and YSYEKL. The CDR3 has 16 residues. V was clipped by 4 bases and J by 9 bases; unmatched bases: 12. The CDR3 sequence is CASSPWRQGMSSPLHF. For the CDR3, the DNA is TGCGCCAGCAGCCCCTGGAGACAGGGCATGAGTTCACCCCTCCACTTT.